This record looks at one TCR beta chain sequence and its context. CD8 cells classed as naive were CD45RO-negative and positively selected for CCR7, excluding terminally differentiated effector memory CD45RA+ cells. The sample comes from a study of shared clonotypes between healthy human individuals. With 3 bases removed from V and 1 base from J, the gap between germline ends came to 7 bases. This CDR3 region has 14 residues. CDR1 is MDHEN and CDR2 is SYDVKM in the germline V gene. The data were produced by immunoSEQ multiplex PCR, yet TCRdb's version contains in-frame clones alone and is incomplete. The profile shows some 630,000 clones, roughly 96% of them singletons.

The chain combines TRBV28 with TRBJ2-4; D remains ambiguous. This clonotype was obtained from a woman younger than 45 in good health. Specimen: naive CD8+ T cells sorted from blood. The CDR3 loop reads CASSFRIAKNIQYF. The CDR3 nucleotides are TGTGCCAGCAGTTTCCGGATTGCCAAAAACATTCAGTACTTC.